Shown below are 21 T cell receptor beta chains from a single sample sequenced in a study of brain T cells in children with intractable seizures. Data came from immunoSEQ multiplex PCR; TCRdb stores just in-frame clones and leaves some out. The data contain a few hundred thousand clones, 85% to 95% of them singletons. Time point in this sample: blood from clinic visit 5 months post-surgery; TSC patient then seizure free. The material sequenced was peripheral blood, taken less than 6 months after surgery. The receptors were gathered from a boy younger than two with tuberous sclerosis and intractable seizures.

The J gene is TRBJ2-3, the V gene TRBV24-1, with 11 bases lining up with TRBD2. This CDR3 spans 16 amino acids. Germline trimming cut 3 bases from V and 2 bases from J; bases unmatched to any gene: 3. Germline V gives CDR1 KGHDR, CDR2 SFDVKD. The CDR3 protein is CATSDGTSGPTDTQYF. CDR3 nucleotides: TGTGCCACCAGTGATGGGACTAGCGGCCCCACAGATACGCAGTATTTT.

The gene calls are TRBV29-1 and TRBJ2-2; no firm D call. In germline, CDR1 is SQVTM, CDR2 ANQGSEA. Trimming removed 4 bases from V and 6 bases from J, with 12 bases in between. This CDR3 spans 13 amino acids. The CDR3 DNA is TGCAGCGTTGCGGTGCCGAGTGCCGGGGAGCTGTTTTTT. This codes for CSVAVPSAGELFF.

In nucleotides, the CDR3 is TGTGCCAGCACAACAGGGGCTTATTCACCCCTCCACTTT. This gives the protein CASTTGAYSPLHF. The chain carries TRBV2 and TRBJ1-6, with 7 bases fitting TRBD1. With 7 bases clipped from V and 8 bases from J, the junction kept 5 bases outside the gene matches. CDR1 and CDR2 from the germline V gene are SNHLY and FYNNEI. There are 13 residues in the CDR3.

The rearrangement joins TRBV12-5 to TRBJ2-2, with 10 bases fitting TRBD2. Germline V gives CDR1 LGHNT, CDR2 FRNRAP. V was clipped by 9 bases and J by 2 bases; unmatched bases: 3. The CDR3 covers 14 residues. The CDR3 DNA sequence: TGTGCTAGCGGACTAGCGGAAAACACCGGGGAGCTGTTTTTT. Protein: CASGLAENTGELFF.

This rearrangement joins TRBV24-1 to TRBJ2-3; the match to TRBD2 covers 14 bases. Per the germline V gene, CDR1 is KGHDR and CDR2 is SFDVKD. This CDR3 has 18 amino acids. V lost 5 bases, J lost 2 bases, and 8 bases stayed unmatched. The CDR3 protein is CATSAGTSGGVNTDTQYF. The CDR3 DNA is TGTGCCACCAGTGCCGGGACTAGCGGGGGCGTCAACACAGATACGCAGTATTTT.

The rearrangement links TRBV27 to TRBJ1-5, with D unclear. The CDR3 is made up of 15 amino acids. V lost 0 bases and J 2 bases, leaving 8 bases between the germline ends. The germline CDR1 and CDR2 sequences are MNHEY and SMNVEV (reference sequence). The CDR3 is CASSLSSTGNQPQHF. The CDR3 DNA is TGTGCCAGCAGTTTATCGAGCACAGGCAATCAGCCCCAGCATTTT.

The chain's CDR3 is CSAERVTEAFF. The CDR3 nucleotides read TGCAGTGCAGAAAGGGTAACTGAAGCTTTCTTT. This chain links TRBV20-1 with TRBJ1-1, with no clear D. The CDR3 contains 11 residues. The V gene's germline CDR1 is DFQATT and CDR2 SNEGSKA (reference sequence). V was trimmed by 6 bases and J by 5 bases, leaving 10 bases between them.

The chain couples TRBV14 to TRBJ1-2; a weak D match, TRBD1 (5 bases). Germline values: CDR1 SGHDN, CDR2 FVKESK. The CDR3 sequence is 13 residues long. V lost 6 bases to trimming and J lost 2 bases, with 10 bases between them. Written as DNA, the CDR3 is TGTGCCAGCAGACGGGGGGGAAACTATGGCTACACCTTC. Amino acid sequence: CASRRGGNYGYTF.

The V gene is TRBV6-1, the J gene TRBJ1-2, with TRBD1 matching 7 bases. Germline CDR1 reads MNHNS; CDR2 reads SASEGT. V trimming: 2 bases; J trimming: 4 bases; junction bases outside the gene matches: 7. There are 15 residues in the CDR3. The CDR3 region is CASSEFIQGSYGYTF. In nucleotides, the CDR3 is TGTGCCAGCAGTGAATTCATACAGGGGTCCTATGGCTACACCTTC.

The rearrangement links TRBV3-1 (or the pseudogene TRBV3-2) to TRBJ2-1; no reliable D call. The V end lost 0 bases, the J end lost 8 bases, and 11 bases lay between the germline ends. CDR3 length: 14 amino acids. CDR1 and CDR2 from the germline V gene are LGHDT and YNNKEL (reference sequence). The CDR3 DNA reads TGTGCCAGCAGCCAAGATCTTCGGGTCCATGAGCAGTTCTTC. Residues: CASSQDLRVHEQFF.

The chain carries TRBV6-5 and TRBJ1-6; 7 bases map to TRBD1. Germline V gives CDR1 MNHEY, CDR2 SVGAGI. Trimming removed 0 bases from V and 10 bases from J; junction bases left unmatched: 6. The CDR3 is 15 amino acids. The CDR3 nucleotides are TGTGCCAGCAGTTACTCGTACAGGGGTAGATCACCCCTCCACTTT. Translating it yields CASSYSYRGRSPLHF.

This clone was observed a single time. The chain has TRBV7-6 and TRBJ2-3, with a tentative D call TRBD2 (6 bases). The germline V and J ends were trimmed by 1 base and 10 bases, with 18 bases remaining between them. The CDR3 spans 15 residues. Germline V gene lookup returns CDR1 SGHVS and CDR2 FNYEAQ. The CDR3 DNA is TGTGCCAGCAGCTTAGAAGAGCGGAGGGCCGAAGCGCAGTATTTT. Residues: CASSLEERRAEAQYF.

The chain joins TRBV9 to TRBJ2-7, with TRBD2 matching over 16 bases. Germline CDR1 and CDR2: SGDLS and YYNGEE. The trim removed 4 bases at V and 7 bases at J, leaving 11 bases unmatched. The CDR3 runs 17 residues. CDR3 amino acids: CASSRLGTSGRAGEQYF. In nucleotides, the CDR3 is TGTGCCAGCAGCAGACTGGGGACTAGCGGGAGGGCCGGGGAGCAGTACTTC. Full variable domain (missing parts from reference TRBV9 and TRBJ2-7): DSGVTQTPKHLITATGQRVTLRCSPRSGDLSVYWYQQSLDQGLQFLIQYYNGEERAKGNILERFSAQQFPDLHSELNLSSLELGDSALYFCASSRLGTSGRAGEQYFGPGTRLTVT.

V and J are TRBV18 and TRBJ2-1, with TRBD1 matching over 8 bases. From germline, CDR1 is KGHSH and CDR2 LQKENI. V trimming: 2 bases; J trimming: 8 bases; junction bases outside the gene matches: 8. This CDR3 comprises 15 residues. Here the CDR3 reads CASSPVQGAKDEQFF. The DNA of the CDR3 is TGTGCCAGCTCACCAGTGCAGGGGGCAAAGGATGAGCAGTTCTTC. Complete variable domain (other parts from reference TRBV18 and TRBJ2-1): NAGVMQNPRHLVRRRGQEARLRCSPMKGHSHVYWYRQLPEEGLKFMVYLQKENIIDESGMPKERFSAEFPKEGPSILRIQQVVRGDSAAYFCASSPVQGAKDEQFFGPGTRLTVL.

The chain couples TRBV19 to TRBJ1-1; D call uncertain. This CDR3 region has 15 residues. Germline V gives CDR1 LNHDA, CDR2 SQIVND (reference sequence). Trimming pared 6 bases from V and 0 bases from J, leaving 14 bases between. In nucleotides, the CDR3 is TGTGCCAGTAGAAGAGGGAACGTCATGAACACTGAAGCTTTCTTT. Amino acids: CASRRGNVMNTEAFF.

The chain is built from TRBV30 and TRBJ2-5; 11 nucleotides agree with TRBD1. This CDR3 comprises 14 residues. Germline V gene lookup returns CDR1 GTSNPN and CDR2 SVGIG (reference sequence). The ends lost 3 bases at V and 4 bases at J; junction bases unmatched: 4. The CDR3 loop is CAWSGTGGGETQYF. The CDR3 nucleotides are TGTGCCTGGAGCGGGACAGGGGGGGGAGAGACCCAGTACTTC. The variable domain in full, completed from reference TRBV30 and TRBJ2-5, reads SQTIHQWPATLVQPVGSPLSLECTVEGTSNPNLYWYRQAAGRGLQLLFYSVGIGQISSEVPQNLSASRPQDRQFILSSKKLLLSDSGFYLCAWSGTGGGETQYFGPGTRLLVL.

The V gene is TRBV6-6, the J gene TRBJ2-7, with a possible D match to TRBD2 (5 bases). Germline V gene data show CDR1 as MNHNY and CDR2 as SVGAGI (reference sequence). The V gene lost 6 bases and the J gene lost 2 bases, with 14 bases spanning the gap. The CDR3 has 14 residues. This CDR3 reads CASSVWRAPYEQYF. DNA of the CDR3: TGTGCCAGCAGCGTGTGGCGGGCCCCCTACGAGCAGTACTTC.

Only one count was recorded for this clone. The rearrangement links TRBV5-4 to TRBJ2-7; 10 bases are a match to TRBD2. Germline values: CDR1 SGHNT, CDR2 YYREEE (reference sequence). With 2 bases clipped from V and 5 bases from J, the junction kept 16 bases outside the gene matches. CDR3 size: 18 residues. The DNA for the CDR3 is TGTGCCAGCAGCTTAGGACCCCCTAGCGGGGGATCTCGGGACGAGCAGTACTTC. This sequence encodes CASSLGPPSGGSRDEQYF.

V is TRBV12-5 and J is TRBJ2-1, with TRBD1 as a possible D gene (6 bases). Germline CDR1 and CDR2: LGHNT and FRNRAP. With 1 base removed from V and 0 bases from J, the gap between germline ends came to 19 bases. The CDR3 totals 19 residues. In DNA, the CDR3 is TGTGCTAGTGGTTTGGCCCCGAAGAACAGGGAGAGCTCCTACAATGAGCAGTTCTTC. It is translated as CASGLAPKNRESSYNEQFF.

This clone was seen a single time. The chain combines TRBV5-1 with TRBJ2-5, with 8 bases identical to TRBD2. V trimming: 7 bases; J trimming: 5 bases; junction bases outside the gene matches: 10. The CDR3 totals 14 residues. CDR1 is SGHRS and CDR2 is YFSETQ in the germline V gene. The CDR3 DNA follows: TGCGCCAGCCGTCCCGGGGGGGGCGGGGAGACCCAGTACTTC. Protein product: CASRPGGGGETQYF. Full variable domain (rest looked up from reference TRBV5-1 and TRBJ2-5): KAGVTQTPRYLIKTRGQQVTLSCSPISGHRSVSWYQQTPGQGLQFLFEYFSETQRNKGNFPGRFSGRQFSNSRSEMNVSTLELGDSALYLCASRPGGGGETQYFGPGTRLLVL.

The chain couples TRBV14 to TRBJ2-1; no definite D call. V gave up 6 bases and J gave up 4 bases, with 4 bases separating them. Germline V lookup: CDR1 SGHDN, CDR2 FVKESK. The CDR3 is 11 residues long. The CDR3: CASRSYNEQFF. The DNA for the CDR3 is TGTGCCAGCAGGTCTTACAATGAGCAGTTCTTC.